The 6 T cell receptor beta chains below come from one sample, sequenced in a study of shared clonotypes between healthy human individuals. The data were produced by immunoSEQ multiplex PCR, yet TCRdb's version contains in-frame clones alone and is incomplete. The sample has almost 750,000 clones, about two thirds seen once; the top ten hold under 2%. The sample comprised memory CD4+ T cells sorted from blood. Subset meaning: CD45RA-negative fraction. The receptors were gathered from a woman under 40 in good health.

The V call is TRBV11-2, the J call TRBJ2-7; TRBD1 might be the D (5 bases). Germline lookup yields CDR1 SGHAT and CDR2 FQNNGV. The CDR3 extends over 17 amino acids. Trimming pared 0 bases from V and 5 bases from J, leaving 20 bases between. CDR3 sequence (DNA): TGTGCCAGCAGCTTAGATATTGCCCCAGGGATCAGTCACGAGCAGTACTTC. Its translation is CASSLDIAPGISHEQYF.

This clone was found a few times. The CDR3 nucleotides are TGCGCCAGCAGCATCCGGGACAAGAACACCGGGGAGCTGTTTTTT. Residues: CASSIRDKNTGELFF. The chain uses TRBV5-1 and TRBJ2-2; TRBD1 might be the D (6 bases). V was shortened by 4 bases and J by 1 base, with 11 bases between the two germline ends. Germline assignment: CDR1 SGHRS and CDR2 YFSETQ. The CDR3 extends over 15 amino acids.

The chain combines TRBV27 with TRBJ2-7, with 9 nucleotides matching TRBD2. V was pared by 6 bases and J by 2 bases, with 8 bases of the junction left unmatched. The CDR3 is 15 amino acids. Germline CDR1 reads MNHEY; CDR2 reads SMNVEV (reference sequence). The CDR3 is CASRPPASGTYEQYF. CDR3 DNA: TGTGCCAGCAGGCCCCCGGCTAGCGGGACCTACGAGCAGTACTTC.

This clone has just a few counts. The genes are TRBV5-6 and TRBJ2-3; D is ambiguous. The CDR3 has 13 residues. The germline gives CDR1 SGHDT, CDR2 YYEEEE. The V gene lost 1 base and the J gene lost 7 bases, with 10 bases spanning the gap. CDR3 sequence reads: CASSLSRMNTQYF. The CDR3 coding sequence is TGTGCCAGCAGCTTGTCCAGGATGAATACGCAGTATTTT.

J is TRBJ2-1 and V is TRBV29-1; 7 nucleotides agree with TRBD1. The CDR3 runs to 12 residues. Germline CDR1 is SQVTM and CDR2 is ANQGSEA. Trimming took 4 bases from V and 10 from J; bases not matched to a gene: 7. Here the CDR3 DNA reads TGCAGCGTTGGTGAGGGGGCACAAGAGCAGTTCTTC. This sequence encodes CSVGEGAQEQFF.

The rearrangement uses TRBV10-3 and TRBJ2-1, with TRBD2 matching over 12 bases. V trimming: 5 bases; J trimming: 5 bases; junction bases outside the gene matches: 1. Germline V gene sequence: CDR1 ENHRY, CDR2 SYGVKD. The CDR3 loop spans 14 amino acids. As DNA, the CDR3 is TGTGCCATCAGTTCTAGCGGGAGGGACAATGAGCAGTTCTTC. Its translation is CAISSSGRDNEQFF.